These 18 T cell receptor beta chains were all obtained from the same sample, sequenced in a study of T-cell memory formation after mild COVID-19. TCRdb analysed the 5' RACE reads with MiXCR anew, one entry per CDR3 protein. The table shows 50,000 to 60,000 distinct CDR3 sequences, with roughly a quarter occurring only once. The sequenced sample was PBMCs or a T cell subset sorted from them (not recorded which). Receptors originate from a young man who had mild COVID-19 (a few samples of this study predate the infection). Cell type and time point are not known.

The chain recombines TRBV7-9 with TRBJ1-4, with D hard to call. This CDR3 is built from 21 residues. Germline V gives CDR1 SEHNR, CDR2 FQNEAQ (reference sequence). The V end lost 1 base, the J end lost 0 bases, and 24 bases lay between the germline ends. CDR3 coding DNA: TGTGCCAGCAGCTTAGTGGTCCCAGATCCTTTACACCTTGCAACTAATGAAAAACTGTTTTTT. Residues: CASSLVVPDPLHLATNEKLFF.

This clonotype was seen just once. This chain links TRBV20-1 with TRBJ2-7, with 9 bases that match TRBD2. CDR1 and CDR2 from the germline V gene are DFQATT and SNEGSKA (reference sequence). Trimming cost V 3 bases and J 3 bases; bases outside gene matches: 9. The CDR3 sequence is 15 residues long. DNA of the CDR3: TGCAGTGCTAGCGGTGGATGGCGGGAGGGCTACGAGCAGTACTTC. Translating gives CSASGGWREGYEQYF.

The J gene is TRBJ1-2, the V gene TRBV7-9, with unresolved D. The V gene lost 6 bases and the J gene lost 0 bases, with 14 bases spanning the gap. Germline V CDR1 and CDR2: SEHNR, FQNEAQ (reference sequence). This CDR3 spans 15 amino acids. The DNA of the CDR3 is TGTGCCAGCAGTTCAAACCCACAAGCTAACTATGGCTACACCTTC. Its translation: CASSSNPQANYGYTF. Complete variable domain (other parts from reference TRBV7-9 and TRBJ1-2): DTGVSQNPRHKITKRGQNVTFRCDPISEHNRLYWYRQTLGQGPEFLTYFQNEAQLEKSRLLSDRFSAERPKGSFSTLEIQRTEQGDSAMYLCASSSNPQANYGYTFGSGTRLTVV.

The rearrangement joins TRBV6-2 or TRBV6-3 to TRBJ2-7, with a tentative D call TRBD1 (5 bases). The V gene lost 6 bases and the J gene lost 4 bases, with 10 bases spanning the gap. CDR3 length: 12 amino acids. Germline-derived CDR1 and CDR2 are MNHEY and SVGEGT. CDR3 sequence reads: CASSGHVYEQYF. The CDR3 nucleotides are TGTGCCAGCAGCGGACACGTTTACGAGCAGTACTTC.

The V gene is TRBV4-3, the J gene TRBJ2-7, with no clear D. Deletions cut 0 bases from V and 0 bases from J, with 3 bases between. This CDR3 has 13 residues. Germline assignment: CDR1 LGHNA and CDR2 YSLEER. The CDR3: CASSQDGSYEQYF. DNA of the CDR3: TGCGCCAGCAGCCAAGACGGCTCCTACGAGCAGTACTTC.

There are a few counts of this clonotype. The V and J genes are TRBV7-2 and TRBJ2-2; D not certain. Germline CDR1 SGHTA, CDR2 FQGNSA. The CDR3 spans 16 residues. The V end was cut by 5 bases, the J end by 5 bases, with 18 bases between. The DNA for the CDR3 is TGTGCCAGCAGCCGGTGGACCCGATGGATGACCGGGGAGCTGTTTTTT. This sequence encodes CASSRWTRWMTGELFF. Together with reference TRBV7-2 and TRBJ2-2, the CDR3 gives the full variable domain: GAGVSQSPSNKVTEKGKDVELRCDPISGHTALYWYRQSLGQGLEFLIYFQGNSAPDKSGLPSDRFSAERTGGSVSTLTIQRTQQEDSAVYLCASSRWTRWMTGELFFGEGSRLTVL.

The chain combines TRBV6-2 or TRBV6-3 with TRBJ2-3; the match to TRBD2 covers 8 bases. The CDR3 has 17 residues. V was clipped by 0 bases and J by 1 base; unmatched bases: 6. The germline V gene has CDR1 MNHEY and CDR2 SVGEGT. CDR3 protein: CASSYSPRGDGTDTQYF. The CDR3, as DNA: TGTGCCAGCAGTTACTCCCCGCGGGGGGACGGCACAGATACGCAGTATTTT.

The chain has TRBV7-7 and TRBJ2-5; maybe TRBD1 (5 bases). The CDR3 runs to 16 residues. Germline CDR1 reads SSHAT; CDR2 reads FNYEAQ (reference sequence). Trimming shortened V by 2 bases and J by 3 bases, and 16 bases separated the two germline ends. In DNA form, the CDR3 reads TGTGCCAGCAGCTTATTTCTGGGGCTTTCGGAAGAGACCCAGTACTTC. Protein sequence: CASSLFLGLSEETQYF.

The rearrangement links TRBV5-1 to TRBJ2-7; 9 positions agree with TRBD1. This CDR3 region has 15 residues. The germline V gene has CDR1 SGHRS and CDR2 YFSETQ. The trim removed 3 bases at V and 2 bases at J, leaving 6 bases unmatched. The CDR3 DNA sequence: TGCGCCAGCAGCTGGGGACAGGGAGGGACCTACGAGCAGTACGTC. Protein product: CASSWGQGGTYEQYV.

The rearrangement joins TRBV4-1 to TRBJ2-1; the D call may be TRBD1 or TRBD2 (5 bases each). The germline V gene encodes CDR1 MGHRA and CDR2 YSYEKL. CDR3 length equals 16 residues. Trimming removed 4 bases from V and 7 bases from J, with 20 bases in between. The CDR3 here is CASSPSFGATGNEQFF. CDR3 bases: TGCGCCAGCAGCCCTTCATTCGGGGCTACAGGAAATGAGCAGTTCTTC.

This clonotype was recorded a few times. CDR3 protein: CASSPSVVGAGDLVEEEQFF. For the CDR3, the DNA is TGTGCCAGCTCACCAAGCGTGGTCGGAGCGGGGGACCTCGTAGAGGAAGAGCAGTTCTTC. The chain couples TRBV18 to TRBJ2-1, with TRBD2 matching 8 bases. This CDR3 contains 20 residues. Per the germline V gene, CDR1 is KGHSH and CDR2 is LQKENI. V lost 2 bases, J lost 10 bases, and 25 bases stayed unmatched.

This clonotype was recorded at least ten times. Here the CDR3 reads CASSQVQVSYNEQFF. The CDR3 DNA is TGTGCCAGCAGCCAAGTACAGGTGTCCTACAATGAGCAGTTCTTC. This chain connects TRBV3-1 to TRBJ2-1, with a weak D call TRBD1 (5 bases). Per germline, CDR1 LGHDT and CDR2 YNNKEL (reference sequence). Between the trimmed V and J ends, which lost 1 base and 1 base, there was a span of 8 bases. The CDR3 runs 15 residues.

The count of this clonotype is one. Written as DNA, the CDR3 is TGTGCCAGCAGCTTAGTGGGCGGGGGAAACAATGAGCAGTTCTTC. This codes for CASSLVGGGNNEQFF. The chain is built from TRBV7-6 and TRBJ2-1; 7 bases map to TRBD2. CDR3 size: 15 residues. Germline values: CDR1 SGHVS, CDR2 FNYEAQ. Trimming removed 1 base from V and 5 bases from J; junction bases left unmatched: 5.

This clonotype was counted between two and nine times. The CDR3 nucleotides are TGCAGTGCTGGGACAGAGAGGACCTACAATGAGCAGTTCTTC. Translated, it gives CSAGTERTYNEQFF. This chain links TRBV20-1 with TRBJ2-1; 7 bases map to TRBD1. The J segment lost 2 bases and the V segment lost 5 bases, leaving 6 bases of the junction unmatched. The CDR3 has 14 residues. Germline V gene lookup returns CDR1 DFQATT and CDR2 SNEGSKA (reference sequence).

This clonotype was found many times. The V call is TRBV11-2, the J call TRBJ2-5; maybe TRBD1 (6 bases). The CDR3 runs 15 residues. The germline V gene has CDR1 SGHAT and CDR2 FQNNGV. The V and J ends lost 5 bases and 2 bases respectively, with 15 bases between them. Written as DNA, the CDR3 is TGTGCCAGCAGCGCGGCAGGGGTCACACAAGAGACCCAGTACTTC. This encodes CASSAAGVTQETQYF.

The chain carries TRBV3-1 and TRBJ2-1; unclear D gene. In germline, CDR1 is LGHDT, CDR2 YNNKEL (reference sequence). The CDR3 covers 15 residues. V lost 0 bases and J lost 0, with 6 bases in between. The CDR3 DNA sequence: TGTGCCAGCAGCCAAGAGGAAAGCTCCTACAATGAGCAGTTCTTC. This sequence encodes CASSQEESSYNEQFF.

The table lists this clonotype with a few counts. The rearrangement uses TRBV6-6 and TRBJ1-4, with D uncertain. The CDR3 contains 15 residues. The germline CDR1 and CDR2 sequences are MNHNY and SVGAGI (reference sequence). Between the trimmed V and J ends, which lost 6 bases and 0 bases, there was a span of 11 bases. CDR3 coding DNA: TGTGCCAGCAGCCACAGCACCACAACTAATGAAAAACTGTTTTTT. It encodes CASSHSTTTNEKLFF.

There are a few counts of this clonotype. The V call is TRBV18, the J call TRBJ2-7; D remains unclear. Trimming cost V 2 bases and J 3 bases, with 17 bases left between them. CDR3 length: 16 residues. CDR1 and CDR2 from the germline V gene are KGHSH and LQKENI. CDR3 loop: CASSPFKLSLGYEQYF. The DNA for the CDR3 is TGTGCCAGCTCACCATTCAAGCTCTCTCTCGGCTACGAGCAGTACTTC.